This T cell receptor (beta chain) was captured by sequencing in a study of blood T cell repertoires in COVID-19. The V end lost 6 bases, the J end lost 1 base, and 18 bases lay between the germline ends. This CDR3 contains 17 residues. CDR1 and CDR2 (germline): LNHDA, SQIVND (reference sequence). TCRdb's copy holds only in-frame clones and misses some; the assay was immunoSEQ multiplex PCR. The sample shows approximately 290,000 clones, under 90% of them seen only once. The rearrangement links TRBV19 to TRBJ2-2, with TRBD1 as a possible D gene (5 bases). The origin of this receptor is a woman in her 30s with COVID-19, enrolled during active disease. The sequenced material came from peripheral blood. CDR3 nucleotides: TGTGCCAGTAGGCCGACGCTGAGACAGAAGAACACCGGGGAGCTGTTTTTT. Translated, it gives CASRPTLRQKNTGELFF.